These T cell receptor beta chains were read from a single sample in a study of T-cell memory formation after mild COVID-19. TCRdb re-called the 5' RACE reads with MiXCR, one entry per CDR3 protein. Of 500,000 to 650,000 distinct CDR3 sequences in the sample, about 22% were seen once. The source material was PBMCs or a T cell subset sorted from them (not recorded which). The origin of the receptors is an adult woman who had mild COVID-19 (a few samples of this study predate the infection). Cell type and time point are not known. CDR3s include the opening cysteine and the closing phenylalanine or tryptophan. Fields, in order: D gene, V gene, J gene, CDR3 length, clone size, CDR3 protein, CDR3 DNA. D genes are given only for firm matches. Size values are once, few and many counts, or a class for expanded clones, and some rows have none.

-	TRBV12-3/TRBV12-4	TRBJ2-3	12	-	CASRREVDTQYF	TGTGCCAGCAGGAGGGAGGTAGATACGCAGTATTTT
TRBD1	TRBV7-2	TRBJ2-7	15	-	CASSPLSGQYYEQYF	TGTGCCAGCAGCCCACTTTCGGGACAGTACTACGAGCAGTACTTC
-	TRBV7-9	TRBJ2-3	13	few	CASSFGATDTQYF	TGTGCCAGCAGCTTTGGAGCCACAGATACGCAGTATTTT
-	TRBV3-1	TRBJ1-2	11	few	CASSQMDGYTF	TGTGCCAGCAGCCAGATGGACGGCTACACCTTC
-	TRBV29-1	TRBJ2-2	13	many	CSGGQNYAGELFF	TGCAGCGGCGGACAGAACTACGCCGGGGAGCTGTTTTTT
-	TRBV29-1	TRBJ2-6	15	few	CSARDGSSGANVLTF	TGCAGCGCCCGGGACGGCAGCTCTGGGGCCAACGTCCTGACTTTC
TRBD2	TRBV27	TRBJ2-5	15	-	CASSPGGGTRETQYF	TGTGCCAGCAGTCCCGGTGGTGGGACTAGGGAGACCCAGTACTTC
TRBD2	TRBV13	TRBJ2-1	16	few	CASSLMRGSMYNEQFF	TGTGCCAGCAGCTTAATGCGGGGGTCCATGTACAATGAGCAGTTCTTC
-	TRBV20-1	TRBJ2-7	13	-	CSARGPESYEQYF	TGCAGTGCTAGAGGGCCGGAATCCTACGAGCAGTACTTC
-	TRBV7-2	TRBJ2-7	12	few	CASSLPPGERYF	TGTGCCAGCAGCTTACCTCCAGGGGAGCGGTACTTC
TRBD1	TRBV4-3	TRBJ2-1	19	few	CASERTIFSRDRGYNEQFF	TGCGCCAGCGAACGGACCATCTTCAGCCGGGACAGGGGATACAATGAGCAGTTCTTC
TRBD1	TRBV6-6	TRBJ1-5	15	-	CASRSGTGVNQPQHF	TGTGCCAGCAGGTCCGGGACAGGGGTCAATCAGCCCCAGCATTTT
-	TRBV4-3	TRBJ2-5	15	few	CASSREGQNQETQYF	TGCGCCAGCAGCCGGGAGGGACAGAACCAAGAGACCCAGTACTTC
-	TRBV5-6	TRBJ1-5	13	-	CASSSDRHQPQHF	TGTGCCAGCAGCTCGGACCGTCATCAGCCCCAGCATTTT
TRBD2	TRBV27	TRBJ2-7	14	few	CASRMGLASYEQYF	TGTGCCAGCAGGATGGGACTAGCCTCCTACGAGCAGTACTTC
-	TRBV7-9	TRBJ2-2	16	-	CASSLERLANTGELFF	TGTGCCAGCAGCTTAGAGCGCCTTGCTAACACCGGGGAGCTGTTTTTT
-	TRBV7-6	TRBJ2-7	17	few	CASSPGVSGLLSYEQYF	TGTGCCAGCAGCCCGGGGGTGTCAGGGTTGTTGTCCTACGAGCAGTACTTC
TRBD1	TRBV25-1	TRBJ2-1	15	few	CATWDSHSSYNEQFF	TGTGCCACCTGGGACAGCCATAGCTCCTACAATGAGCAGTTCTTC
-	TRBV19	TRBJ1-1	14	-	CASSTWSVITEAFF	TGTGCCAGTAGTACTTGGTCTGTGATAACTGAAGCTTTCTTT
-	TRBV5-1	TRBJ1-1	16	-	CASSLWAGLSNTEAFF	TGCGCCAGCAGCTTGTGGGCAGGGCTATCGAACACTGAAGCTTTCTTT
TRBD2	TRBV7-8	TRBJ2-5	17	-	CASSSIPGTSGGETQYF	TGTGCCAGCAGCTCCATACCTGGGACTAGCGGGGGGGAGACCCAGTACTTC
-	TRBV18	TRBJ2-7	14	few	CASSPQRVTYEQYF	TGTGCCAGCTCACCACAAAGGGTGACCTACGAGCAGTACTTC
-	TRBV12-3/TRBV12-4	TRBJ2-7	15	-	CASSARRALEYEQYF	TGTGCCAGCAGTGCTCGGCGAGCGCTGGAATACGAGCAGTACTTC
-	TRBV11-2	TRBJ2-7	15	few	CASSALRVRSYEQYF	TGTGCCAGCAGCGCCCTCAGAGTAAGGTCCTACGAGCAGTACTTC
-	TRBV18	TRBJ1-2	15	few	CASSPGPQSGYGYTF	TGTGCCAGCTCACCGGGACCCCAGTCGGGATATGGCTACACCTTC
TRBD1	TRBV12-3/TRBV12-4	TRBJ2-4	16	few	CASSLGAGGGQNIQYF	TGTGCCAGCAGTTTAGGAGCAGGGGGCGGTCAAAACATTCAGTACTTC
-	TRBV27	TRBJ2-7	13	-	CASSFGRLYEQYF	TGTGCCAGCAGTTTCGGACGGTTATACGAGCAGTACTTC
TRBD1	TRBV4-1	TRBJ2-7	14	-	CASSPGTGYHEQYF	TGCGCCAGCAGCCCCGGGACAGGGTACCACGAGCAGTACTTC
TRBD1	TRBV4-3	TRBJ2-1	16	-	CASSHVTGAGTDEQFF	TGCGCCAGCAGCCACGTGACAGGGGCCGGGACTGATGAGCAGTTCTTC
-	TRBV15	TRBJ2-2	16	-	CATSSQRTSNTGELFF	TGTGCCACCAGCAGCCAACGGACATCGAACACCGGGGAGCTGTTTTTT
-	TRBV19	TRBJ1-1	13	few	CACRTGPGMEAFF	TGTGCCTGCCGAACAGGGCCTGGAATGGAAGCTTTCTTT
-	TRBV5-1	TRBJ1-5	15	few	CASSPRSGEGRPQHF	TGCGCCAGCAGCCCCAGGTCGGGGGAAGGCCGCCCCCAGCATTTT
-	TRBV4-1	TRBJ1-5	16	-	CASSQDTSGVNQPQHF	TGCGCCAGCAGCCAAGATACTTCAGGGGTTAATCAGCCCCAGCATTTT
TRBD1	TRBV2	TRBJ2-2	14	-	CASSRDRGPGELFF	TGTGCCAGCAGCCGGGACAGGGGGCCCGGGGAGCTGTTTTTT
TRBD2	TRBV7-6	TRBJ2-7	15	-	CASRPLGAGEKEQYF	TGTGCCAGCAGACCATTAGGAGCGGGAGAAAAAGAGCAGTACTTC
-	TRBV7-9	TRBJ1-6	16	few	CASSLPGSPKNSPLHF	TGTGCCAGCAGCTTACCAGGGAGTCCGAAGAATTCACCCCTCCACTTT
-	TRBV5-1	TRBJ2-5	16	few	CASSPGLSSRRETQYF	TGCGCCAGCAGCCCGGGCCTGTCTAGCCGTCGGGAGACCCAGTACTTC
TRBD1	TRBV19	TRBJ1-5	16	-	CASTLVPGQGRQPQHF	TGTGCCAGTACCCTAGTCCCGGGACAGGGACGGCAGCCCCAGCATTTT
TRBD1	TRBV29-1	TRBJ2-7	13	many	CSVVEDRVVEQYF	TGCAGCGTTGTTGAGGACAGGGTCGTCGAGCAGTACTTC
-	TRBV5-1	TRBJ1-1	13	-	CASCLLRNTEAFF	TGCGCCAGCTGCTTACTACGGAACACTGAAGCTTTCTTT
TRBD1	TRBV19	TRBJ1-2	14	few	CASSIGTGRTGYTF	TGTGCCAGTAGTATAGGGACAGGTCGTACTGGCTACACCTTC
TRBD2	TRBV29-1	TRBJ2-2	14	once	CSVDAGGFAGELFF	TGCAGCGTTGACGCGGGAGGTTTCGCCGGGGAGCTGTTTTTT
-	TRBV15	TRBJ2-1	16	-	CATSREGEWDWYEQFF	TGTGCCACCAGCAGAGAAGGGGAGTGGGATTGGTATGAGCAGTTCTTC
TRBD2	TRBV7-9	TRBJ2-5	20	few	CASSSTWTSGEGLTQETQYF	TGTGCCAGCAGCTCAACTTGGACTAGCGGGGAGGGATTAACGCAAGAGACCCAGTACTTC
TRBD2	TRBV24-1	TRBJ2-1	17	few	CATSDKGLAGVNNEQFF	TGTGCCACCAGTGACAAGGGACTAGCGGGAGTAAACAATGAGCAGTTCTTC